This passage covers 28 T cell receptor beta chains from one sample sequenced in a study of cytomegalovirus exposure and HLA in healthy donors. PCR primers comprised 60 Vbeta and 13 Jbeta primers. TCRdb keeps only in-frame clones here, not all; method: immunoSEQ multiplex PCR. Of about 130,000 clones detected, about 80% appear once; the ten largest clones hold around 8.9%. Sequencing was done on a sample of PBMCs. The receptors derive from a man aged 25-40 years in good health and CMV-seropositive.

This clone showed up just a few times. The CDR3 reads CASLERGNNEQFF. The CDR3 nucleotides read TGTGCCAGTCTCGAGCGGGGGAACAATGAGCAGTTCTTC. The rearrangement uses TRBV19 and TRBJ2-1; 8 bases are a match to TRBD2. The CDR3 sequence is 13 residues long. Germline-derived CDR1 and CDR2 are LNHDA and SQIVND (reference sequence). V gave up 8 bases and J gave up 5 bases; unmatched junction bases: 5.

Only a few counts were recorded for this clone. This chain links TRBV4-1 with TRBJ1-5, with D possibly being TRBD1 (5 bases). Germline V gives CDR1 MGHRA, CDR2 YSYEKL. V gave up 4 bases and J gave up 2 bases, with 15 bases separating them. CDR3 length: 16 amino acids. The chain's CDR3 is CASSPAARGGNQPQHF. CDR3 nucleotides: TGCGCCAGCAGCCCTGCGGCCCGGGGGGGCAATCAGCCCCAGCATTTT.

This clone was counted only a few times. The V call is TRBV4-2, the J call TRBJ2-1; weak D call: TRBD2 (7 bases). V gave up 0 bases and J gave up 9 bases, with 21 bases separating them. The CDR3 consists of 17 residues. CDR1 is LGHNA, CDR2 YNFKEQ, per germline. The CDR3 is CASSQEVGGGLFGEQFF. Here the CDR3 DNA reads TGTGCCAGCAGCCAAGAGGTGGGGGGGGGCCTCTTCGGTGAGCAGTTCTTC.

The chain links TRBV9 to TRBJ2-5; D gene unclear. The closer fit of TRBJ2-7 to the DNA end suggests the J call may be wrong. The CDR3 contains 14 residues. Germline V lookup: CDR1 SGDLS, CDR2 YYNGEE. CDR3 amino acids: CASSVSWRSYEQYF. CDR3 DNA: TGTGCCAGCAGCGTTTCATGGCGGTCCTACGAGCAGTACTTC.

The chain links TRBV9 to TRBJ2-1; D uncertain. The CDR3 covers 15 residues. Trimming stripped 0 bases from V and 5 bases from J, with 12 bases between. The germline CDR1 and CDR2 sequences are SGDLS and YYNGEE. The CDR3 loop is CASSVETAGDNEQFF. Here the CDR3 DNA reads TGTGCCAGCAGCGTAGAAACAGCTGGCGACAATGAGCAGTTCTTC.

This sequence joins TRBV23-1 and TRBJ1-2, with D possibly matching TRBD1 (5 bases). TRBV23-1 carries the ORF label, with uncertain function. CDR3 length equals 17 residues. Trimming pared 3 bases from V and 7 bases from J, leaving 24 bases between. The CDR3 DNA is TGCGCCAGCAGTCATTCTTTAGACCGGCAGGGAAGGGCTGGCTACACCTTC. Residues: CASSHSLDRQGRAGYTF.

V gene TRBV5-1 combines with J gene TRBJ2-2, with D perhaps matching TRBD2 (6 bases). Germline assignment: CDR1 SGHRS and CDR2 YFSETQ. This CDR3 is built from 15 residues. The germline V and J ends were trimmed by 4 bases and 1 base, with 11 bases remaining between them. The DNA for the CDR3 is TGCGCCAGCAGCAAGGACTACCTGAACACCGGGGAGCTGTTTTTT. It yields the protein CASSKDYLNTGELFF. Variable domain in full (rest from reference TRBV5-1 and TRBJ2-2): KAGVTQTPRYLIKTRGQQVTLSCSPISGHRSVSWYQQTPGQGLQFLFEYFSETQRNKGNFPGRFSGRQFSNSRSEMNVSTLELGDSALYLCASSKDYLNTGELFFGEGSRLTVL.

The chain employs TRBV10-1 and TRBJ1-1; no clear D gene. Germline V gene sequence: CDR1 WNHNN, CDR2 SYGVQD (reference sequence). This CDR3 region has 13 residues. V gave up 0 bases and J gave up 2 bases, with 4 bases separating them. The CDR3: CASSESRNTEAFF. CDR3 DNA: TGCGCCAGCAGTGAGTCCAGAAACACTGAAGCTTTCTTT.

The chain links TRBV5-1 to TRBJ1-1, with D possibly TRBD1 on 6 matching bases. The CDR3 has 16 residues. Germline CDR1 reads SGHRS; CDR2 reads YFSETQ. V gave up 3 bases and J gave up 0 bases, with 15 bases separating them. CDR3 sequence: CASSSTGYGMNTEAFF. Written as DNA, the CDR3 is TGCGCCAGCAGCTCGACAGGATATGGTATGAACACTGAAGCTTTCTTT.

The V and J genes are TRBV18 and TRBJ1-1; D gene ambiguous. The length of the CDR3 is 15 residues. In germline, CDR1 is KGHSH, CDR2 LQKENI. V was cut by 4 bases and J by 0 bases, with 12 bases left in between. CDR3 DNA sequence: TGTGCCAGCTCACTGGCCCGTCAAGTGAACACTGAAGCTTTCTTT. This gives the protein CASSLARQVNTEAFF.

The chain has TRBV6-5 and TRBJ1-1; D is perhaps TRBD1 (6 bases). CDR3 length: 14 residues. Germline V gene lookup returns CDR1 MNHEY and CDR2 SVGAGI. The V and J ends lost 5 bases and 10 bases respectively, with 20 bases between them. CDR3 nucleotides: TGTGCCAGCAGTACCTCACGGGACACTAGGGTAGCTTTCTTT. Translation: CASSTSRDTRVAFF.

This clone was observed a handful of times. The chain has TRBV5-4 and TRBJ1-1; D may be TRBD1 (6 bases). CDR1 is SGHNT, CDR2 YYREEE, per germline (reference sequence). There are 14 residues in the CDR3. The ends were cut back, 4 bases at V and 4 bases at J, with 14 bases in the middle. The CDR3: CASSLRGGGTEAFF. The CDR3 bases are TGTGCCAGCAGCCTGAGGGGGGGCGGCACTGAAGCTTTCTTT.

The gene calls are TRBV2 and TRBJ1-1; 7 nucleotides agree with TRBD1. The CDR3 runs to 14 residues. V shed 6 bases, J shed 3 bases, and the junction held 7 bases outside the gene matches. The germline V gene encodes CDR1 SNHLY and CDR2 FYNNEI. The CDR3 protein is CASRDTGAYTEAFF. The CDR3 DNA reads as TGTGCCAGCAGGGATACAGGGGCGTACACTGAAGCTTTCTTT.

This rearrangement joins TRBV11-2 to TRBJ2-4; D possibly corresponds to TRBD1 (7 bases). CDR1 and CDR2 (germline): SGHAT, FQNNGV. This CDR3 has 17 residues. Trimming removed 3 bases from V and 0 bases from J, with 15 bases in between. CDR3 protein: CASSFARGAGAKNIQYF. CDR3 nucleotides: TGTGCCAGCAGCTTTGCCAGGGGGGCAGGAGCCAAAAACATTCAGTACTTC.

The V call is TRBV10-2, the J call TRBJ2-1; 10 bases map to TRBD2. Germline V lookup: CDR1 WSHSY, CDR2 SAAADI. J lost 0 bases, V lost 2 bases, and 13 bases had no gene match. This CDR3 spans 20 amino acids. The CDR3 loop is CASSEPSAAGGLSSYNEQFF. CDR3 nucleotides: TGCGCCAGCAGTGAGCCAAGTGCAGCGGGGGGGCTCAGCTCCTACAATGAGCAGTTCTTC.

This clone appeared once. This chain links TRBV30 with TRBJ1-1; the D is unclear. Germline V CDR1 and CDR2: GTSNPN, SVGIG (reference sequence). The CDR3 loop spans 13 amino acids. CDR3 protein: CARRMCRYTEAFF. In DNA form, the CDR3 reads TGTGCGAGGAGAATGTGTAGGTACACTGAAGCTTTCTTT.

This clone was seen a single time. This rearrangement joins TRBV5-1 to TRBJ1-1; TRBD1 matches at 7 bases. V was clipped by 4 bases and J by 5 bases; unmatched bases: 17. CDR1 and CDR2 (germline): SGHRS, YFSETQ. The CDR3 runs 17 residues. CDR3 sequence: CASSRYKPSTGKTEAFF. CDR3 nucleotides: TGCGCCAGCAGCCGTTACAAGCCTTCGACAGGGAAGACTGAAGCTTTCTTT.

The table lists this clone with a count of one. The V gene is TRBV4-1, the J gene TRBJ2-3; D might be TRBD2 (6 bases). V was shortened by 0 bases and J by 4 bases, with 8 bases between the two germline ends. Germline-derived CDR1 and CDR2 are MGHRA and YSYEKL. CDR3 size: 14 residues. The CDR3: CASSQELAPDTQYF. The CDR3 DNA is TGCGCCAGCAGCCAAGAACTAGCCCCAGATACGCAGTATTTT.

The rearrangement joins TRBV5-1 to TRBJ2-5, with TRBD2 as a possible D gene (5 bases). The CDR3 extends over 13 amino acids. Trimming cost V 5 bases and J 4 bases, with 12 bases left between them. From germline, CDR1 is SGHRS and CDR2 YFSETQ. The CDR3, as DNA: TGCGCCAGCAGATCAACGAGCGGAGAGACCCAGTACTTC. Translation gives CASRSTSGETQYF.

The rearrangement uses TRBV19 and TRBJ1-3, with a weak D call TRBD1 (6 bases). The CDR3 extends over 12 amino acids. Deletions cut 8 bases from V and 8 bases from J, with 13 bases between. Germline CDR1 is LNHDA and CDR2 is SQIVND (reference sequence). This chain's CDR3 is CASSLQGDTIYF. The CDR3 coding sequence is TGTGCCAGTTCATTACAGGGAGACACCATATATTTT.

The V call is TRBV19, the J call TRBJ1-5, with D uncertain. V lost 2 bases, J lost 3 bases, and 11 bases lay in between. Germline CDR1 is LNHDA and CDR2 is SQIVND (reference sequence). This CDR3 comprises 15 residues. The CDR3 protein is CASSITSGFNQPQHF. DNA of the CDR3: TGTGCCAGTAGTATAACCTCGGGATTCAATCAGCCCCAGCATTTT. Full variable domain (missing parts from reference TRBV19 and TRBJ1-5): DGGITQSPKYLFRKEGQNVTLSCEQNLNHDAMYWYRQDPGQGLRLIYYSQIVNDFQKGDIAEGYSVSREKKESFPLTVTSAQKNPTAFYLCASSITSGFNQPQHFGDGTRLSIL.

The rearrangement uses TRBV2 and TRBJ1-4; D not certain. Trimming pared 5 bases from V and 8 bases from J, leaving 6 bases between. This CDR3 has 11 amino acids. The V gene's germline CDR1 is SNHLY and CDR2 FYNNEI. The CDR3 DNA follows: TGTGCCAGCAGTCTACAGGAAAAACTGTTTTTT. As protein: CASSLQEKLFF.

This chain connects TRBV5-1 to TRBJ1-1; tentative D call: TRBD1 (5 bases). Trimming took 0 bases from V and 7 from J, leaving 13 bases between them. Germline V gene lookup returns CDR1 SGHRS and CDR2 YFSETQ. CDR3 length: 14 residues. The CDR3 region has the DNA TGCGCCAGCAGCTTGGTTGGGGGGGATCATGAAGCTTTCTTT. Its protein is CASSLVGGDHEAFF.

This clone turned up a few times. This chain joins TRBV11-2 and TRBJ1-1; D may be TRBD1 (6 bases). Per germline, CDR1 SGHAT and CDR2 FQNNGV. The V and J ends lost 3 bases and 1 base respectively, with 9 bases between them. This CDR3 is 14 amino acids long. CDR3 in DNA: TGTGCCAGCAGCTTGACAGGAAAGAACACTGAAGCTTTCTTT. It is translated as CASSLTGKNTEAFF.

J is TRBJ1-2 and V is TRBV7-2, with D unresolved. V was pared by 2 bases and J by 2 bases, with 9 bases between. CDR1 is SGHTA, CDR2 FQGNSA, per germline. The CDR3 length is 14 residues. CDR3 coding DNA: TGTGCCAGCAGCTTAAATCCTGAGAACTATGGCTACACCTTC. Translated, it gives CASSLNPENYGYTF.

This clone came up a few times. J is TRBJ2-7 and V is TRBV30; D possibly corresponds to TRBD1 (6 bases). This CDR3 has 12 residues. CDR1 is GTSNPN and CDR2 is SVGIG in the germline V gene (reference sequence). V shed 2 bases and J shed 4 bases, with 9 bases lying between them. Written as DNA, the CDR3 is TGTGCCTGGAGTTACCAGGGGTACGAGCAGTACTTC. It encodes CAWSYQGYEQYF. Supplemented by reference TRBV30 and TRBJ2-7, the full variable domain reads SQTIHQWPATLVQPVGSPLSLECTVEGTSNPNLYWYRQAAGRGLQLLFYSVGIGQISSEVPQNLSASRPQDRQFILSSKKLLLSDSGFYLCAWSYQGYEQYFGPGTRLTVT.

The chain joins TRBV7-9 to TRBJ1-2, with D perhaps matching TRBD1 (6 bases). V dropped 7 bases and J dropped 3 bases, with 15 bases sitting between them. The CDR3 contains 14 residues. CDR1 and CDR2 from the germline V gene are SEHNR and FQNEAQ (reference sequence). In DNA form, the CDR3 reads TGTGCCAGCACCCTAAGCAGGGGCGACTATGGCTACACCTTC. Translated: CASTLSRGDYGYTF.

The chain uses TRBV10-3 and TRBJ2-3; possibly TRBD2 for D (5 bases). This CDR3 has 16 amino acids. V shed 2 bases and J shed 6 bases, with 18 bases lying between them. CDR1 is ENHRY and CDR2 is SYGVKD in the germline V gene. CDR3 nucleotide sequence: TGTGCCATCAGTGAGGGGGAACTAGGGCTCGGGGATACGCAGTATTTT. Protein sequence: CAISEGELGLGDTQYF.